Each of the 30 T cell receptor beta chains below was sequenced from the same sample in a study of OX40 agonist ivuxolimab in advanced cancers. The library was produced with the immunoSEQ multiplex PCR assay. TCRdb carries this immuneACCESS record with in-frame sequences only. Its versions omit some clonotypes, under half of them owing to an unresolved V gene in the studies checked, with the rest unexplained. The sample includes 65,000 to 90,000 clones, with about 89% observed a single time. In total, the top ten clones hold 8.4% of the sample. The sample was CD4+ or CD8+ T cells sorted from blood, taken in a trial of the OX40 agonist ivuxolimab. The receptors were gathered from an adult with an advanced solid tumor such as melanoma, head and neck, liver or kidney cancer.

The V call is TRBV27, the J call TRBJ1-2; D possibly corresponds to TRBD1 (5 bases). The V end was cut by 2 bases, the J end by 5 bases, with 18 bases between. Germline V CDR1 and CDR2: MNHEY, SMNVEV (reference sequence). The CDR3 consists of 16 residues. The CDR3 here is CASSLSFRQSVYGYTF. The CDR3 nucleotides are TGTGCCAGCAGTTTAAGTTTTAGACAGTCAGTATATGGCTACACCTTC.

The rearrangement links TRBV11-1 to TRBJ1-1; 7 bases align to TRBD1. Germline values: CDR1 SGHAT, CDR2 FQDESV (reference sequence). V dropped 0 bases and J dropped 11; count of bases not matched to a gene: 6. This CDR3 comprises 13 residues. The CDR3 protein is CASSLAGTADAFF. The CDR3 DNA is TGTGCCAGCAGCTTAGCCGGGACAGCCGACGCTTTCTTT.

V usage is TRBV11-3 and J usage is TRBJ2-2; D possibly corresponds to TRBD2 (6 bases). The CDR3 runs 15 residues. Trimming stripped 3 bases from V and 1 base from J, with 9 bases between. CDR1 and CDR2 (germline): SGHNT, YENEEA. The CDR3 nucleotides are TGTGCCAGCAGCTTCTCGGGGGAGAACACCGGGGAGCTGTTTTTT. Amino acids: CASSFSGENTGELFF.

The CDR3 sequence: CASSFRQGGPGNTIYF. The CDR3 nucleotides are TGTGCCAGCAGTTTTAGGCAGGGGGGACCCGGAAACACCATATATTTT. This chain joins TRBV27 and TRBJ1-3; 7 positions agree with TRBD1. Germline loops: CDR1 MNHEY, CDR2 SMNVEV (reference sequence). The ends lost 3 bases at V and 4 bases at J; junction bases unmatched: 9. This CDR3 region has 16 residues.

CDR3 nucleotide sequence: TGTGCCAGCAGCTTAATAGGGGGGGACACTGAAGCTTTCTTT. It translates to CASSLIGGDTEAFF. J is TRBJ1-1 and V is TRBV7-3; weak D call: TRBD1 (6 bases). With 1 base removed from V and 3 bases from J, the gap between germline ends came to 9 bases. The CDR3 spans 14 residues. Germline V gene data show CDR1 as SGHTA and CDR2 as FQGTGA.

The CDR3 nucleotides are TGTGCCAGCAGGCGAAGACTAGCGGGAGTAGGTCCGTTCTTC. Encoded protein: CASRRRLAGVGPFF. V is TRBV6-1 and J is TRBJ2-1, with 12 bases aligning to TRBD2. The CDR3 is made up of 14 amino acids. Germline V lookup: CDR1 MNHNS, CDR2 SASEGT. The ends lost 6 bases at V and 15 bases at J; junction bases unmatched: 12.

The J gene is TRBJ2-1, the V gene TRBV15; D not certain. Germline CDR1 LNHNV, CDR2 YYDKDF (reference sequence). The CDR3 is 15 residues long. The V and J ends lost 5 bases and 0 bases respectively, with 11 bases between them. The CDR3 region is CATSHGVISYNEQFF. DNA for the CDR3: TGTGCCACCAGCCATGGGGTAATCTCCTACAATGAGCAGTTCTTC.

The chain employs TRBV5-6 and TRBJ1-5, with 9 bases that match TRBD1. V shed 0 bases and J 5 bases; nucleotides not matched to a gene: 3. Per germline, CDR1 SGHDT and CDR2 YYEEEE. This CDR3 comprises 15 residues. The CDR3 loop is CASSLGGQGYQPQHF. CDR3 nucleotide sequence: TGTGCCAGCAGCTTGGGGGGACAGGGCTATCAGCCCCAGCATTTT.

The CDR3 region is CASSYVGWGTNEQFF. The CDR3 bases are TGTGCCAGCAGTTACGTCGGATGGGGAACCAATGAGCAGTTCTTC. The chain employs TRBV6-5 and TRBJ2-1; D gene unclear. Germline V CDR1 and CDR2: MNHEY, SVGAGI. V was clipped by 2 bases and J by 6 bases, with 14 bases between them. The CDR3 is 15 residues long.

V usage is TRBV10-3 and J usage is TRBJ2-1, with TRBD2 identical over 14 bases. The germline gives CDR1 ENHRY, CDR2 SYGVKD. J lost 5 bases, V lost 11 bases, and 8 bases had no gene match. The CDR3 totals 15 residues. In DNA form, the CDR3 reads TGTGCCGTTGGGGGACTAGCGGGAGTTGACAATGAGCAGTTCTTC. This codes for CAVGGLAGVDNEQFF.

The rearrangement uses TRBV7-9 and TRBJ1-1, with unresolved D. Per the germline V gene, CDR1 is SEHNR and CDR2 is FQNEAQ (reference sequence). Deletions cut 1 base from V and 3 bases from J, with 3 bases between. The CDR3 sequence is 12 residues long. The DNA of the CDR3 is TGTGCCAGCAGCTTAGAGGACACTGAAGCTTTCTTT. Residues: CASSLEDTEAFF.

The genes are TRBV19 and TRBJ1-5, with D uncertain. CDR1 and CDR2 (germline): LNHDA, SQIVND (reference sequence). This CDR3 region has 12 residues. Trimming removed 5 bases at V and 2 bases at J, with 4 bases between. CDR3 in DNA: TGTGCCAGTAGTGATGGCAATCAGCCCCAGCATTTT. Amino acid sequence: CASSDGNQPQHF.

V and J are TRBV6-5 and TRBJ2-7; D possibly corresponds to TRBD1 (7 bases). Trimming pared 0 bases from V and 0 bases from J, leaving 12 bases between. The CDR3 contains 16 residues. Germline V gene data show CDR1 as MNHEY and CDR2 as SVGAGI. CDR3 protein: CASSYSAGQSSYEQYF. The CDR3 DNA reads as TGTGCCAGCAGTTACTCGGCGGGACAGAGCTCCTACGAGCAGTACTTC.

The chain combines TRBV11-2 with TRBJ2-5; the D call may be TRBD1 or TRBD2 (7 bases each). Germline-derived CDR1 and CDR2 are SGHAT and FQNNGV. This CDR3 spans 15 amino acids. V lost 4 bases and J 4 bases, leaving 16 bases between the germline ends. CDR3 amino acids: CASSSLTGRGETQYF. CDR3 DNA sequence: TGTGCCAGCAGCTCCCTGACAGGGAGGGGAGAGACCCAGTACTTC. The full variable domain, in which reference TRBV11-2 and TRBJ2-5 provide the parts outside the CDR3, is EAGVAQSPRYKIIEKRQSVAFWCNPISGHATLYWYQQILGQGPKLLIQFQNNGVVDDSQLPKDRFSAERLKGVDSTLKIQPAKLEDSAVYLCASSSLTGRGETQYFGPGTRLLVL.

CDR3 in DNA: TGTGCCTGGAGCCGGCGTGCAGGCTACACCTTC. Protein: CAWSRRAGYTF. The genes are TRBV30 and TRBJ1-2; no firm D call. There are 11 residues in the CDR3. V shed 3 bases and J shed 8 bases, with 10 bases lying between them. Germline CDR1 reads GTSNPN; CDR2 reads SVGIG (reference sequence). Using reference TRBV30 and TRBJ1-2 for the parts outside the CDR3, the full variable domain is SQTIHQWPATLVQPVGSPLSLECTVEGTSNPNLYWYRQAAGRGLQLLFYSVGIGQISSEVPQNLSASRPQDRQFILSSKKLLLSDSGFYLCAWSRRAGYTFGSGTRLTVV.

The J gene is TRBJ1-2, the V gene TRBV19; 8 positions match TRBD1. Germline trimming cut 7 bases from V and 3 bases from J; bases unmatched to any gene: 7. Germline V gene lookup returns CDR1 LNHDA and CDR2 SQIVND (reference sequence). The length of the CDR3 is 14 residues. The CDR3 nucleotides are TGTGCCAGTAACTCCGACAGGGGATACTATGGCTACACCTTC. Protein: CASNSDRGYYGYTF.

CDR3: CASSNRWGGNQPQHF. CDR3 nucleotide sequence: TGTGCCAGCAGCAATCGTTGGGGGGGCAATCAGCCCCAGCATTTT. This sequence joins TRBV21-1 and TRBJ1-5. TRBV21-1 is shown as a pseudogene. This CDR3 contains 15 residues.

The V gene is TRBV7-2, the J gene TRBJ2-7; no reliable D call. Germline V gene sequence: CDR1 SGHTA, CDR2 FQGNSA. V was trimmed by 2 bases and J by 0 bases, leaving 11 bases between them. CDR3 length: 15 residues. The CDR3 sequence: CASSLSTRGSYEQYV. As DNA, the CDR3 is TGTGCCAGCAGCTTAAGCACACGCGGCTCCTACGAGCAGTACGTC.

This clone showed up just once. The genes are TRBV2 and TRBJ2-1; D possibly matches TRBD1 or TRBD2 (5 bases each). The CDR3 length is 17 residues. The germline V gene encodes CDR1 SNHLY and CDR2 FYNNEI. V lost 7 bases and J lost 6, with 25 bases in between. DNA for the CDR3: TGTGCCAGCAAAGAGGGGATTTGGGAAGGAGTAGGCAATGAGCAGTTCTTC. Translating it yields CASKEGIWEGVGNEQFF.

CDR3 amino acids: CASSRIGETSHNEQFF. The DNA for the CDR3 is TGTGCCAGCAGCCGAATAGGCGAGACTAGCCACAATGAGCAGTTCTTC. The V gene is TRBV4-2, the J gene TRBJ2-1; 7 nucleotides match TRBD2. CDR1 and CDR2 from the germline V gene are LGHNA and YNFKEQ. The V gene end was trimmed by 4 bases and the J gene end by 5 bases; junction bases not matched to a gene: 11. This CDR3 contains 16 residues.

The CDR3 DNA follows: TGTGCCAGCAGCCTAGGCCCCGGCAGTTTCTTCGGTGGTGGCTACACCTTC. Encoded protein: CASSLGPGSFFGGGYTF. The chain uses TRBV11-2 and TRBJ1-2, with D unclear. The CDR3 runs 17 residues. V was trimmed by 5 bases and J by 7 bases, leaving 26 bases between them. CDR1 and CDR2 (germline): SGHAT, FQNNGV.

The chain is built from TRBV13 and TRBJ2-1, with 12 bases lining up with TRBD2. The CDR3 contains 17 residues. With 3 bases clipped from V and 4 bases from J, the junction kept 7 bases outside the gene matches. The germline CDR1 and CDR2 sequences are PRHDT and FYEKMQ (reference sequence). The CDR3 DNA is TGTGCCAGCAGCTTGTCAGGACTAGCGGGGTTGTACAATGAGCAGTTCTTC. Protein sequence: CASSLSGLAGLYNEQFF.

The rearrangement links TRBV5-4 to TRBJ2-3; weak D call: TRBD2 (5 bases). Germline V gene data show CDR1 as SGHNT and CDR2 as YYREEE (reference sequence). Trimming removed 0 bases at V and 6 bases at J, with 11 bases between. The length of the CDR3 is 14 residues. CDR3: CASSLELGGDTQYF. DNA of the CDR3: TGTGCCAGCAGCTTGGAACTAGGCGGGGATACGCAGTATTTT.

The chain links TRBV18 to TRBJ1-5; D not certain. The CDR3 spans 13 residues. Trimming removed 3 bases from V and 2 bases from J, with 5 bases in between. From germline, CDR1 is KGHSH and CDR2 LQKENI. CDR3: CASSPNGNQPQHF. CDR3 bases: TGTGCCAGCTCACCGAATGGCAATCAGCCCCAGCATTTT.

The chain employs TRBV5-6 and TRBJ1-5, with 8 bases that match TRBD1. V dropped 4 bases and J dropped 3; count of bases not matched to a gene: 6. Germline lookup yields CDR1 SGHDT and CDR2 YYEEEE. The CDR3 sequence is 15 residues long. DNA of the CDR3: TGTGCCAGCAGCGCGGACAGGGCCTTCAATCAGCCCCAGCATTTT. This codes for CASSADRAFNQPQHF.

The rearrangement uses TRBV14 and TRBJ2-2; 10 nucleotides agree with TRBD2. Germline CDR1 reads SGHDN; CDR2 reads FVKESK. The CDR3 loop spans 20 amino acids. Trimming cost V 5 bases and J 6 bases; bases outside gene matches: 21. CDR3 amino acids: CASSGMSSSGSLGQPGELFF. The CDR3 coding sequence is TGTGCCAGCAGCGGGATGTCGTCTAGCGGGAGTTTGGGGCAACCCGGGGAGCTGTTTTTT. Looking up the rest from reference TRBV14 and TRBJ2-2 gives the full variable domain: EAGVTQFPSHSVIEKGQTVTLRCDPISGHDNLYWYRRVMGKEIKFLLHFVKESKQDESGMPNNRFLAERTGGTYSTLKVQPAELEDSGVYFCASSGMSSSGSLGQPGELFFGEGSRLTVL.

V and J are TRBV7-6 and TRBJ2-2; TRBD1 matches 7 bases. Germline values: CDR1 SGHVS, CDR2 FNYEAQ. Trimming at V came to 6 bases and at J to 4 bases, leaving 5 bases not matched to a gene. This CDR3 has 14 amino acids. The CDR3 region has the DNA TGTGCCAGCAGGAGGGACAGCCCCACCGGGGAGCTGTTTTTT. Translated, it gives CASRRDSPTGELFF.

This chain joins TRBV5-4 and TRBJ2-5; D unclear. Trimming left V 0 bases short and J 4 bases short, with 1 base between. This CDR3 has 11 amino acids. CDR1 and CDR2 (germline): SGHNT, YYREEE (reference sequence). The CDR3 spells CASSLAETQYF. The CDR3 DNA reads as TGTGCCAGCAGCTTGGCAGAGACCCAGTACTTC.

The chain has TRBV5-6 and TRBJ1-1, with a weak D call TRBD1 (5 bases). Germline loops: CDR1 SGHDT, CDR2 YYEEEE. V was trimmed by 5 bases and J by 3 bases, leaving 14 bases between them. The CDR3 extends over 14 amino acids. CDR3 DNA sequence: TGTGCCAGCAGGACGCCTGGCAGGGACACTGAAGCTTTCTTT. Encoded protein: CASRTPGRDTEAFF.

The V and J genes are TRBV6-5 and TRBJ2-1; 7 bases match TRBD2. Trimming removed 6 bases from V and 2 bases from J; junction bases left unmatched: 7. Germline CDR1 reads MNHEY; CDR2 reads SVGAGI. The CDR3 length is 15 residues. The CDR3 region has the DNA TGTGCCAGCAGACCCGAGCGGGACCCCTACAATGAGCAGTTCTTC. Its protein product is CASRPERDPYNEQFF.